These 18 T cell receptor beta chains were sequenced from one sample in a study of early T cells in non-severe SARS-CoV-2 infection. TCRdb re-analysed the 5' RACE reads in MiXCR, keeping a single row per CDR3 protein. This table has roughly 69,000 distinct CDR3 sequences, under 9.5% appearing once. The specimen was whole blood. These TCRs come from an adult who was a healthcare worker with PCR-confirmed SARS-CoV-2 infection or an uninfected control (not recorded which).

The CDR3 loop is CACGRGVGELFF. The DNA of the CDR3 is TGTGCCTGTGGTAGGGGAGTCGGGGAGCTGTTTTTT. The chain employs TRBV30 and TRBJ2-2; TRBD1 or TRBD2 may be the D gene (5 bases each). V dropped 6 bases and J dropped 7 bases, with 12 bases sitting between them. The CDR3 length is 12 residues. Germline CDR1 GTSNPN, CDR2 SVGIG (reference sequence). Combining the CDR3 with reference TRBV30 and TRBJ2-2 gives the whole variable domain SQTIHQWPATLVQPVGSPLSLECTVEGTSNPNLYWYRQAAGRGLQLLFYSVGIGQISSEVPQNLSASRPQDRQFILSSKKLLLSDSGFYLCACGRGVGELFFGEGSRLTVL.

Many counts were recorded for this clonotype. The chain recombines TRBV7-2 with TRBJ2-7; D gene uncertain. The V and J ends lost 1 base and 2 bases respectively, with 15 bases between them. Germline lookup yields CDR1 SGHTA and CDR2 FQGNSA. CDR3 length: 16 residues. The CDR3 DNA follows: TGTGCCAGCAGCTTAGTGGGCAGGCCCTGGCCCTACGAGCAGTACTTC. Amino acid sequence: CASSLVGRPWPYEQYF.

This clonotype was detected many times. The V and J genes are TRBV19 and TRBJ2-6; 8 nucleotides align to TRBD1. CDR1 and CDR2 (germline): LNHDA, SQIVND (reference sequence). The CDR3 runs to 18 residues. After removal of 5 bases from V and 0 bases from J, the junction contained 9 bases not matched to a gene. CDR3 sequence (DNA): TGTGCCAGTAGTTCCATCAGGGGACAGGACTCTGGGGCCAACGTCCTGACTTTC. Amino acid sequence: CASSSIRGQDSGANVLTF.

This clonotype has more than one count but fewer than ten. This sequence joins TRBV18 and TRBJ2-3, with 8 bases fitting TRBD1. J was trimmed by 3 bases and V by 8 bases; bases with no gene match: 7. The CDR3 extends over 14 amino acids. Germline CDR1 and CDR2: KGHSH and LQKENI. CDR3 in DNA: TGTGCCAGCACCTGGACAGGGAGTACAGATACGCAGTATTTT. Amino acids: CASTWTGSTDTQYF.

Only a few counts were recorded for this clonotype. In DNA, the CDR3 is TGTGCCAGCAGCTCGGACCTGGAGGCCAACGTCCTGACTTTC. Residues: CASSSDLEANVLTF. The chain joins TRBV14 to TRBJ2-6; D ambiguous. Trimming took 5 bases from V and 6 from J, leaving 11 bases between them. The CDR3 is made up of 14 amino acids. CDR1 is SGHDN, CDR2 FVKESK, per germline.

This clonotype was detected only a few times. The genes are TRBV19 and TRBJ2-1, with 9 nucleotides matching TRBD2. Germline V gene sequence: CDR1 LNHDA, CDR2 SQIVND (reference sequence). The CDR3 is made up of 14 amino acids. The J segment lost 4 bases and the V segment lost 7 bases, leaving 5 bases of the junction unmatched. CDR3 sequence reads: CASNSGGLYNEQFF. The CDR3 DNA follows: TGTGCCAGTAATAGCGGGGGCCTATACAATGAGCAGTTCTTC.

This clonotype has just a few counts. The chain carries TRBV5-6 and TRBJ2-2; unclear D gene. Germline loops: CDR1 SGHDT, CDR2 YYEEEE. Trimming pared 4 bases from V and 1 base from J, leaving 14 bases between. CDR3 size: 16 residues. CDR3 coding DNA: TGTGCCAGCAGCCATGGACGGAATCTGAACACCGGGGAGCTGTTTTTT. Amino acid sequence: CASSHGRNLNTGELFF.

This clonotype has ten or more counts. This chain connects TRBV6-1 to TRBJ2-1; 13 bases align to TRBD2. With V trimmed by 5 bases and J by 2 bases, 9 bases remained unmatched. The CDR3 consists of 18 residues. Looked up from germline, CDR1 is MNHNS and CDR2 is SASEGT. This chain's CDR3 is CASSPGLAGWNTYNEQFF. The CDR3 region has the DNA TGTGCCAGCAGTCCGGGACTAGCGGGGTGGAACACCTACAATGAGCAGTTCTTC.

This clonotype was observed many times. This rearrangement joins TRBV14 to TRBJ2-7; D is ambiguous. Germline lookup yields CDR1 SGHDN and CDR2 FVKESK. CDR3 length: 14 amino acids. Trimming removed 1 base from V and 9 bases from J, with 16 bases in between. The DNA of the CDR3 is TGTGCCAGCAGCCAAGCTCTTGGCAACCCGGGGCAGTACTTC. It translates to CASSQALGNPGQYF.

V and J are TRBV3-1 and TRBJ2-2, with 8 bases aligning to TRBD2. Trimming took 7 bases from V and 8 from J; bases not matched to a gene: 12. The CDR3 has 15 amino acids. The germline V gene has CDR1 LGHDT and CDR2 YNNKEL (reference sequence). The CDR3, as DNA: TGTGCCAGCACCCTCACGCGGGGGGCGAGTGGGGAGCTGTTTTTT. Translated, it gives CASTLTRGASGELFF.

This clonotype came up a few times. The chain recombines TRBV18 with TRBJ2-5; 7 bases align to TRBD1. Germline CDR1 and CDR2: KGHSH and LQKENI. The junction had 7 bases not matched to a gene; V was cut back by 9 bases and J by 3 bases. The CDR3 loop spans 13 amino acids. As DNA, the CDR3 is TGTGCCAGTAAACAGGGGCCCGAAGAGACCCAGTACTTC. Translation: CASKQGPEETQYF.

Many counts were recorded for this clonotype. The chain combines TRBV20-1 with TRBJ2-7, with TRBD2 identical over 7 bases. Germline V gene data show CDR1 as DFQATT and CDR2 as SNEGSKA (reference sequence). Trimming removed 6 bases from V and 7 bases from J; junction bases left unmatched: 12. This CDR3 has 13 amino acids. CDR3 bases: TGCAGTGCCCTGAGGGAGGGAGCGGGGGAGCAGTACTTC. Protein sequence: CSALREGAGEQYF.

This clonotype was observed many times. The chain joins TRBV6-1 to TRBJ2-1, with 10 bases matching TRBD1. The V gene's germline CDR1 is MNHNS and CDR2 SASEGT. The CDR3 is 16 amino acids. The J segment lost 7 bases and the V segment lost 2 bases, leaving 8 bases of the junction unmatched. The chain's CDR3 is CASSEYGTGVTNEQFF. CDR3 nucleotide sequence: TGTGCCAGCAGTGAATACGGGACAGGGGTTACTAATGAGCAGTTCTTC.

This sequence joins TRBV7-3 and TRBJ2-1, with a weak D call TRBD2 (6 bases). The CDR3 runs to 16 residues. Germline V gene lookup returns CDR1 SGHTA and CDR2 FQGTGA. Trimming stripped 5 bases from V and 0 bases from J, with 14 bases between. This CDR3 reads CASSLSGAGSYNEQFF. For the CDR3, the DNA is TGTGCCAGCAGCCTCTCAGGAGCGGGCTCCTACAATGAGCAGTTCTTC.

This clonotype was counted only a few times. The chain carries TRBV4-1 and TRBJ1-5; D is undetermined. Trimming pared 2 bases from V and 3 bases from J, leaving 8 bases between. This CDR3 region has 14 residues. Germline lookup yields CDR1 MGHRA and CDR2 YSYEKL. The DNA for the CDR3 is TGCGCCAGCAGCCAATCAGGTTTCAATCAGCCCCAGCATTTT. It codes for CASSQSGFNQPQHF.

This clonotype was detected many times. The gene calls are TRBV27 and TRBJ2-2, with 9 bases aligning to TRBD1. From germline, CDR1 is MNHEY and CDR2 SMNVEV (reference sequence). The CDR3 runs 14 residues. The J segment lost 7 bases and the V segment lost 8 bases, leaving 8 bases of the junction unmatched. CDR3 region: CASHRGRRGGELFF. DNA of the CDR3: TGTGCCAGCCACAGGGGGCGCCGGGGCGGGGAGCTGTTTTTT.

This clonotype was seen at least ten times. V and J are TRBV6-5 and TRBJ2-7, with 10 bases identical to TRBD2. The CDR3 has 17 amino acids. V was pared by 0 bases and J by 3 bases, with 8 bases of the junction left unmatched. CDR1 and CDR2 from the germline V gene are MNHEY and SVGAGI. In DNA form, the CDR3 reads TGTGCCAGCAGTTACTCCCCCTTTAGCGGGGGGATCTACGAGCAGTACTTC. The encoded protein is CASSYSPFSGGIYEQYF.

V and J are TRBV11-1 and TRBJ2-7, with 8 bases that match TRBD1. Germline V gives CDR1 SGHAT, CDR2 FQDESV (reference sequence). With 5 bases clipped from V and 2 bases from J, the junction kept 8 bases outside the gene matches. This CDR3 comprises 15 residues. In DNA form, the CDR3 reads TGTGCCAGCAGCACCCGACAGGGGACCCCCTACGAGCAGTACTTC. Protein: CASSTRQGTPYEQYF.